This TCR beta chain emerged from a study of breast tumors, draining lymph nodes, adjacent tissues. Notes on the study in general: Luminal-like breast cancer showed significantly higher tumor–nontumor repertoire similarity than basal-like. Tumors had less TCR diversity than lymph nodes, more than nontumor tissue. Findings are consistent with lymph node origin and intratumoral expansion of most tumor T cells.

TCRdb redid the calling of the multiplex PCR reads with MiXCR, one entry per CDR3 protein. The sample contains roughly 100,000 distinct CDR3 sequences, approximately 28% of which appear only once. This CDR3 has 15 amino acids. The junction had 13 bases not matched to a gene; V was cut back by 7 bases and J by 7 bases. CDR1 and CDR2 from the germline V gene are MNHEY and SVGEGT. Many counts were recorded for this clonotype. No antigen is known for it. Breast cancer patients provided tissue from their axillary draining lymph nodes. Sequencing was carried out using axillary lymph node tissue. V gene TRBV6-2 or TRBV6-3 combines with J gene TRBJ1-3, with 7 bases fitting TRBD1. The clonotype comes from a female donor with breast cancer. Some clones in this sample may be carry-over from other donors' samples. As DNA, the CDR3 is TGTGCCAGCAACCTCGCCCGGACAGGTCGGAACACCATATATTTT. Translating it yields CASNLARTGRNTIYF.